The 18 T cell receptor beta chains below all came from one sample that was sequenced in a study of cytomegalovirus exposure and HLA in healthy donors. In the PCR, 60 Vbeta and 13 Jbeta primers were used. Repertoires were generated with immunoSEQ multiplex PCR, while TCRdb's copy carries only in-frame clones and drops some. In the table there are tens of thousands of clones, approximately 70% of which are singletons. The sequencing input was PBMCs. These receptors were taken from a man between 18 and 29 years old in good health and CMV-seronegative.

This clone was observed a handful of times. The chain has TRBV5-1 and TRBJ2-7, with TRBD1 as a possible D gene (6 bases). V was trimmed by 4 bases and J by 0 bases, leaving 11 bases between them. The germline gives CDR1 SGHRS, CDR2 YFSETQ. The CDR3 loop spans 14 amino acids. This chain's CDR3 is CASSPGQPSYEQYF. The CDR3 nucleotides are TGCGCCAGCAGCCCGGGACAACCCTCCTACGAGCAGTACTTC.

This clone was seen a single time. The chain carries TRBV5-1 and TRBJ1-1; 8 nucleotides line up with TRBD1. The germline V gene has CDR1 SGHRS and CDR2 YFSETQ. This CDR3 contains 14 residues. V lost 6 bases to trimming and J lost 0 bases; unmatched junction nucleotides: 4. Here the CDR3 reads CASTRQGMNTEAFF. In nucleotides, the CDR3 is TGCGCCAGCACGAGACAGGGGATGAACACTGAAGCTTTCTTT.

The chain employs TRBV5-4 and TRBJ2-5; TRBD2 matches 8 bases. In germline, CDR1 is SGHNT, CDR2 YYREEE (reference sequence). Trimming at V came to 4 bases and at J to 3 bases, leaving 14 bases not matched to a gene. CDR3 length: 17 amino acids. CDR3 protein: CASSHVAGGDSEETQYF. The CDR3 region has the DNA TGTGCCAGCAGCCACGTAGCCGGGGGGGACTCCGAAGAGACCCAGTACTTC.

V and J are TRBV28 and TRBJ1-2; D possibly corresponds to TRBD1 (5 bases). V lost 6 bases and J 2 bases, leaving 16 bases between the germline ends. This CDR3 has 15 residues. In germline, CDR1 is MDHEN, CDR2 SYDVKM. The CDR3 DNA reads as TGTGCCAGCAGACCCCCCCAACAGGAAAACTATGGCTACACCTTC. It translates to CASRPPQQENYGYTF.

J is TRBJ2-6 and V is TRBV19; no clear D. The CDR3 sequence is 11 residues long. V shed 10 bases and J shed 1 base, with 2 bases lying between them. Germline V gene data show CDR1 as LNHDA and CDR2 as SQIVND (reference sequence). This CDR3 is CATSGANVLTF. The CDR3 region has the DNA TGTGCCACTTCTGGGGCCAACGTCCTGACTTTC.

V gene TRBV5-1 combines with J gene TRBJ2-5; D possibly corresponds to TRBD1 (7 bases). This CDR3 contains 15 residues. Germline V gene lookup returns CDR1 SGHRS and CDR2 YFSETQ. V was pared by 0 bases and J by 5 bases, with 14 bases between. This CDR3 reads CASSLVGGAGETQYF. CDR3 coding DNA: TGCGCCAGCAGCTTGGTAGGGGGCGCGGGGGAGACCCAGTACTTC.

The chain uses TRBV13 and TRBJ2-7; a possible D gene is TRBD2 (6 bases). V gave up 6 bases and J gave up 0 bases, with 9 bases separating them. The CDR3 contains 13 residues. CDR1 PRHDT and CDR2 FYEKMQ come from the germline V gene (reference sequence). CDR3 in amino acids: CASRGRDSYEQYF. In DNA form, the CDR3 reads TGTGCCAGCAGGGGGCGGGACTCCTACGAGCAGTACTTC.

This rearrangement joins TRBV30 to TRBJ2-7; 8 nucleotides agree with TRBD1. V shed 5 bases, J shed 2 bases, and the junction held 2 bases outside the gene matches. The germline V gene encodes CDR1 GTSNPN and CDR2 SVGIG (reference sequence). The length of the CDR3 is 12 residues. The CDR3 DNA sequence: TGTGCCTGGGGACAGGGTCCCTACGAGCAGTACTTC. It translates to CAWGQGPYEQYF.

This clone turned up a few times. This chain links TRBV5-6 with TRBJ2-7, with TRBD2 matching over 13 bases. The CDR3 covers 15 residues. The germline V gene has CDR1 SGHDT and CDR2 YYEEEE. V lost 4 bases, J lost 3 bases, and 4 bases stayed unmatched. The CDR3 is CASSPRLAGGYEQYF. CDR3 DNA sequence: TGTGCCAGCAGCCCGAGACTAGCGGGGGGCTACGAGCAGTACTTC.

The chain uses TRBV7-2 and TRBJ2-2, with D perhaps TRBD2 (5 bases). V gave up 5 bases and J gave up 2 bases, with 9 bases separating them. The CDR3 extends over 14 amino acids. The germline V gene has CDR1 SGHTA and CDR2 FQGNSA. The DNA of the CDR3 is TGTGCCAGCAGCCGGGATCGCAACACCGGGGAGCTGTTTTTT. It translates to CASSRDRNTGELFF.

This clone was seen once. V usage is TRBV28 and J usage is TRBJ2-2, with TRBD1 matching 8 bases. V lost 6 bases and J lost 1; bases outside the gene matches: 4. The germline V gene encodes CDR1 MDHEN and CDR2 SYDVKM. The length of the CDR3 is 15 residues. This CDR3 is CASSLGQGNTGELFF. For the CDR3, the DNA is TGTGCCAGCAGCTTAGGACAGGGGAACACCGGGGAGCTGTTTTTT.

Worth noting for this clone: The junction and the germline gene differ at one end; a read error may be behind it. The chain carries TRBV19 and TRBJ1-5; 7 bases map to TRBD1. The germline V gene has CDR1 LNHDA and CDR2 SQIVND (reference sequence). The CDR3 has 14 residues. CDR3 DNA: TGTGCCAGTAGTTTAGACAGGGTCAGGCAGCCCCAGCATTTT. It encodes CASSLDRVRQPQHF.

The rearrangement joins TRBV6-1 to TRBJ1-1; 9 bases match TRBD1. After removal of 6 bases from V and 4 bases from J, the junction contained 3 bases not matched to a gene. The CDR3 loop spans 13 amino acids. Per germline, CDR1 MNHNS and CDR2 SASEGT. The CDR3 here is CASSGTGRTEAFF. CDR3 nucleotide sequence: TGTGCCAGCAGCGGGACAGGGCGCACTGAAGCTTTCTTT.

This chain joins TRBV6-5 and TRBJ2-1, with 8 bases fitting TRBD1. There are 15 residues in the CDR3. CDR1 and CDR2 (germline): MNHEY, SVGAGI. Losses at the gene ends were 6 bases for V and 3 bases for J; bases not matched to a gene: 7. The CDR3 region is CASRKGQDFYNEQFF. The CDR3 DNA reads as TGTGCCAGCAGGAAGGGACAGGACTTCTACAATGAGCAGTTCTTC.

This clone was observed a few times. The CDR3 bases are TGTGCCAGCAGCCCGACTAGCGGAGCCTACGAGCAGTACTTC. Translation: CASSPTSGAYEQYF. The rearrangement uses TRBV7-9 and TRBJ2-7; 9 positions agree with TRBD2. V dropped 5 bases and J dropped 2; count of bases not matched to a gene: 4. CDR1 is SEHNR, CDR2 FQNEAQ, per germline (reference sequence). The CDR3 spans 14 residues.

The V call is TRBV19, the J call TRBJ2-1; TRBD2 agrees at 11 bases. Germline lookup yields CDR1 LNHDA and CDR2 SQIVND (reference sequence). CDR3 length equals 15 residues. With V trimmed by 1 base and J by 4 bases, 0 bases remained unmatched. Written as DNA, the CDR3 is TGTGCCAGTAGTATAGCTAGCGGGGGGTACAATGAGCAGTTCTTC. Its translation is CASSIASGGYNEQFF.

The chain is built from TRBV4-3 and TRBJ2-2; D is uncertain. The germline gives CDR1 LGHNA, CDR2 YSLEER. The CDR3 consists of 15 residues. Trimming pared 0 bases from V and 8 bases from J, leaving 13 bases between. CDR3: CASSQDSGPRGELFF. The DNA of the CDR3 is TGCGCCAGCAGCCAAGATTCCGGCCCGCGGGGGGAGCTGTTTTTT.

This clone has a handful of counts. The chain links TRBV5-6 to TRBJ2-3; D gene uncertain. Trimming cost V 0 bases and J 2 bases, with 7 bases left between them. Germline CDR1 and CDR2: SGHDT and YYEEEE. There are 14 residues in the CDR3. CDR3 protein: CASSLADITDTQYF. The CDR3 DNA reads as TGTGCCAGCAGCTTGGCCGACATCACAGATACGCAGTATTTT.